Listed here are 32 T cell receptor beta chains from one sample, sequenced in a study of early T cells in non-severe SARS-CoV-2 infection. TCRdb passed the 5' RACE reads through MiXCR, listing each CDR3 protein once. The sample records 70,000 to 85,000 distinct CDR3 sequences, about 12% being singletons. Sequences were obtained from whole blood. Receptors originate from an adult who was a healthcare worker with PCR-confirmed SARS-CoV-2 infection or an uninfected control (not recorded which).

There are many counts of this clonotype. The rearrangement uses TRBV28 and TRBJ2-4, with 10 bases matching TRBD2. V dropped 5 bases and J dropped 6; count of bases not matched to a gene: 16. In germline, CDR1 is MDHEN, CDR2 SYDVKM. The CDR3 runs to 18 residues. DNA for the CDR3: TGTGCCAGCAGTCCACCCACCTTAGCGGGGGGAAGGGGAAACATTCAGTACTTC. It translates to CASSPPTLAGGRGNIQYF.

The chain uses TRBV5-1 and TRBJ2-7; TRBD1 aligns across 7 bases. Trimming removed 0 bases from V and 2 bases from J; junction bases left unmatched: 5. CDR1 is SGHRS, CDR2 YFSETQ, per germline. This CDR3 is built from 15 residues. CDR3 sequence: CASSLEGDRPYEQYF. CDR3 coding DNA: TGCGCCAGCAGCTTGGAGGGGGACAGACCCTACGAGCAGTACTTC.

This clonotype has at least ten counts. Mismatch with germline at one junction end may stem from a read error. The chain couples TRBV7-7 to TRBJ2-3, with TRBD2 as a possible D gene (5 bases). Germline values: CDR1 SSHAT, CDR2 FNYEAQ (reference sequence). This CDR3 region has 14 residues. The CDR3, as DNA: TGTGCTAGCAGCCCAGGACTGAGCACAGATACGCAGTATTTT. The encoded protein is CASSPGLSTDTQYF. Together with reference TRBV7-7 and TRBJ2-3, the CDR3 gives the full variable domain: GAGVSQSPRYKVTKRGQDVTLRCDPISSHATLYWYQQALGQGPEFLTYFNYEAQPDKSGLPSDRFSAERPEGSISTLTIQRTEQRDSAMYRCASSPGLSTDTQYFGPGTRLTVL.

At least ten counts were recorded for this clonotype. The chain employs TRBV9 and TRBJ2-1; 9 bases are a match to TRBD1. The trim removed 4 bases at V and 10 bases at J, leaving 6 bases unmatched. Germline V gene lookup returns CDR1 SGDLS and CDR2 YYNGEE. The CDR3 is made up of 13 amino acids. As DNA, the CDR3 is TGTGCCAGCAGCCTTTCGGACAGGGGAGAGCAGTTCTTC. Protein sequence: CASSLSDRGEQFF. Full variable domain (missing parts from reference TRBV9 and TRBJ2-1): DSGVTQTPKHLITATGQRVTLRCSPRSGDLSVYWYQQSLDQGLQFLIQYYNGEERAKGNILERFSAQQFPDLHSELNLSSLELGDSALYFCASSLSDRGEQFFGPGTRLTVL.

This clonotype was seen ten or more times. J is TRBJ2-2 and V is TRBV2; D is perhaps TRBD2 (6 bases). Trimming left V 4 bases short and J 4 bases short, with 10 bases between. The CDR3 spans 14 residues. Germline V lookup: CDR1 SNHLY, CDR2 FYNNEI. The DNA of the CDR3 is TGTGCCAGCAGTGTGACTAGAGGCACCGGGGAGCTGTTTTTT. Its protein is CASSVTRGTGELFF.

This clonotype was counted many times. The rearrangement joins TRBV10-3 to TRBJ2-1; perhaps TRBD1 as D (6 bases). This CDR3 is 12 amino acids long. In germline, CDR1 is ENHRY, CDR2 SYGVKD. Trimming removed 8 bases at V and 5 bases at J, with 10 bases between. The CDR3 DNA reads TGTGCCATCGGACAGCTTAACAATGAGCAGTTCTTC. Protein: CAIGQLNNEQFF.

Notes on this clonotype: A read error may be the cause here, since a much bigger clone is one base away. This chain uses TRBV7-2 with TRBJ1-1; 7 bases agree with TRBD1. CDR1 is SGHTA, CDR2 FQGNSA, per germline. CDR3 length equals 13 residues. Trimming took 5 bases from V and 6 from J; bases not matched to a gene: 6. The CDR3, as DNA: TGTGCCAGCAGCGTAGACAGGGTCCCTGAAGCTTTCTTT. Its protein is CASSVDRVPEAFF.

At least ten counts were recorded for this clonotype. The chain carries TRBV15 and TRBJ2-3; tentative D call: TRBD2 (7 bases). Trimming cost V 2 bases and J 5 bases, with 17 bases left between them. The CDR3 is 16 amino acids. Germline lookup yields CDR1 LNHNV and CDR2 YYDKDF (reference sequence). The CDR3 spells CATSRQLGGALDTQYF. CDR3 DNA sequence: TGTGCCACCAGCAGACAACTAGGGGGGGCATTAGATACGCAGTATTTT.

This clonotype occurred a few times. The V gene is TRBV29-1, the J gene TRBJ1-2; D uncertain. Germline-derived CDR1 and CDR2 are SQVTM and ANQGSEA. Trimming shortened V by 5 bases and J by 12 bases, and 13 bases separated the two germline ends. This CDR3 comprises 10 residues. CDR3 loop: CSVSGPENTF. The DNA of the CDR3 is TGCAGCGTTAGCGGGCCCGAGAACACCTTC.

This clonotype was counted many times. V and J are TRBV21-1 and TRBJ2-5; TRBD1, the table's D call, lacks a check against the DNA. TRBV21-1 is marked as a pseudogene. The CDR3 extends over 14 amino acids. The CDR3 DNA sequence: TGTGCCAGCAGCAAATCCCCAGGGCAAGAGACCCAGTACTTC. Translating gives CASSKSPGQETQYF.

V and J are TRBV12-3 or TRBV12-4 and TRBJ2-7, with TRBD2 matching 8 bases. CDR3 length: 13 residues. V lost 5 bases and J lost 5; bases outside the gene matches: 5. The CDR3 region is CASSQGLGDEQYF. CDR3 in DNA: TGTGCCAGCAGTCAGGGACTAGGGGACGAGCAGTACTTC.

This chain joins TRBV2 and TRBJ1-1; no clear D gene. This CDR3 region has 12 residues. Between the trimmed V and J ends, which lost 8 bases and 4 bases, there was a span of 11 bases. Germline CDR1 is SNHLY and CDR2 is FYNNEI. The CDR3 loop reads CASRLRTTEAFF. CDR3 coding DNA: TGTGCCAGCCGCCTAAGGACCACTGAAGCTTTCTTT.

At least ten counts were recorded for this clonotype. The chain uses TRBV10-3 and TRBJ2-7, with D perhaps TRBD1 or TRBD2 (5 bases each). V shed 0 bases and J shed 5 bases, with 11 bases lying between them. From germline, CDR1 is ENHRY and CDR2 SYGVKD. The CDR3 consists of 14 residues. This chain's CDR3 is CAISESWQGDEQYF. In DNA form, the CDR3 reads TGTGCCATCAGTGAGTCATGGCAGGGAGACGAGCAGTACTTC.

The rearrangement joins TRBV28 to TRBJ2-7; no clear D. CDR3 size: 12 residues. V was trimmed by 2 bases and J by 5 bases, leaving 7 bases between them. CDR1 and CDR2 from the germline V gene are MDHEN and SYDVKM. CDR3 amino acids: CASSLVSDEQYF. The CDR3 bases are TGTGCCAGCAGTTTAGTATCCGACGAGCAGTACTTC.

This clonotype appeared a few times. CDR3 nucleotide sequence: TGTGCCAGTGGACAGGGTCCCGGGGAGCTGTTTTTT. Protein sequence: CASGQGPGELFF. The V call is TRBV19, the J call TRBJ2-2; 8 bases map to TRBD1. Germline assignment: CDR1 LNHDA and CDR2 SQIVND (reference sequence). The CDR3 runs to 12 residues. The V and J ends lost 8 bases and 6 bases, in that order; junction bases with no gene match: 2.

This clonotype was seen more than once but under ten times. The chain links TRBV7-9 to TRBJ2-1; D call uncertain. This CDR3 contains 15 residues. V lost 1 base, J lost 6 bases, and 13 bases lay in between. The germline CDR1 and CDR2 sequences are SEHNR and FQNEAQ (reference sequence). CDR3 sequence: CASSLGGRVRNEQFF. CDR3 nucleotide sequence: TGTGCCAGCAGCTTAGGAGGAAGGGTTCGCAATGAGCAGTTCTTC.

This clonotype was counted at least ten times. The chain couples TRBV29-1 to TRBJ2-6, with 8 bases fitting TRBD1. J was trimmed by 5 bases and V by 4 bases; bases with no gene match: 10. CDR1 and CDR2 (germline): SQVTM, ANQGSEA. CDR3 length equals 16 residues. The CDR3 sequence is CSVAGQGPLRANVLTF. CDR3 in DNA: TGCAGCGTTGCCGGACAGGGTCCCTTACGGGCCAACGTCCTGACTTTC.

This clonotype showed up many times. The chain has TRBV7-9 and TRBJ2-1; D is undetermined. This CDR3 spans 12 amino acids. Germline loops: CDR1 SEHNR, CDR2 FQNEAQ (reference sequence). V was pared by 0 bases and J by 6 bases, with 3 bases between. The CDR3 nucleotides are TGTGCCAGCAGCTTAGCTAGCAATGAGCAGTTCTTC. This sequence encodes CASSLASNEQFF.

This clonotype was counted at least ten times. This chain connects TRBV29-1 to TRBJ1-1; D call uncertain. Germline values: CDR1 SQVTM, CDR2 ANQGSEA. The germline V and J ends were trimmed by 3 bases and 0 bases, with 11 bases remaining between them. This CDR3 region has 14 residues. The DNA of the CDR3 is TGCAGCGTTGAGTTGGCAGGAGTGAACACTGAAGCTTTCTTT. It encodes CSVELAGVNTEAFF.

The CDR3 protein is CASSPGTITDTQYF. In DNA, the CDR3 is TGCGCCAGCAGCCCCGGGACAATCACAGATACGCAGTATTTT. The genes are TRBV5-1 and TRBJ2-3; possibly TRBD1 for D (6 bases). Germline V gene lookup returns CDR1 SGHRS and CDR2 YFSETQ. This CDR3 is built from 14 residues. Trimming removed 4 bases at V and 2 bases at J, with 11 bases between.

CDR3 region: CASSEDRGSHF. CDR3 nucleotide sequence: TGTGCCAGCAGTGAGGACAGGGGTTCCCACTTT. The V call is TRBV2, the J call TRBJ1-6; TRBD1 aligns across 9 bases. With V trimmed by 3 bases and J by 18 bases, 3 bases remained unmatched. CDR1 and CDR2 (germline): SNHLY, FYNNEI. The CDR3 consists of 11 residues. The full variable domain, with the rest looked up from reference TRBV2 and TRBJ1-6, is EPEVTQTPSHQVTQMGQEVILRCVPISNHLYFYWYRQILGQKVEFLVSFYNNEISEKSEIFDDQFSVERPDGSNFTLKIRSTKLEDSAMYFCASSEDRGSHFGNGTRLTVT.

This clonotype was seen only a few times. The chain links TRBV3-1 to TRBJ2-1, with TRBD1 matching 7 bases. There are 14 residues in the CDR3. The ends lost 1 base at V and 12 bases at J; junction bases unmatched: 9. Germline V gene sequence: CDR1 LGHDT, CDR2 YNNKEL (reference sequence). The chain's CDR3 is CASSQGQGHGGQFF. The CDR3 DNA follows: TGTGCCAGCAGCCAAGGACAGGGCCACGGTGGGCAGTTCTTC.

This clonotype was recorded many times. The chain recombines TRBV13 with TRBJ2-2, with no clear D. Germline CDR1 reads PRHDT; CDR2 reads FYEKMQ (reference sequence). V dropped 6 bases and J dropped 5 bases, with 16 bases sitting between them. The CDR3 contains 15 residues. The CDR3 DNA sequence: TGTGCCAGCAGGTCTCCCTCTGGTGGGACCGGGGAGCTGTTTTTT. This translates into CASRSPSGGTGELFF.

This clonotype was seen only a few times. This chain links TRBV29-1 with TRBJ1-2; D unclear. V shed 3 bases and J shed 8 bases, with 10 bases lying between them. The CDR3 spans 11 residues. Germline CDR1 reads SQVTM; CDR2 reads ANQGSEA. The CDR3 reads CSVDPFGGYTF. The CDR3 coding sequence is TGCAGCGTTGATCCTTTCGGCGGCTACACCTTC.

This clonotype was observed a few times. CDR3 protein: CATSRGGSYEQYF. In DNA form, the CDR3 reads TGTGCCACCAGCAGAGGGGGTTCCTACGAGCAGTACTTC. The V call is TRBV15, the J call TRBJ2-7; D remains ambiguous. Per germline, CDR1 LNHNV and CDR2 YYDKDF (reference sequence). V lost 1 base to trimming and J lost 1 base, with 5 bases between them. There are 13 residues in the CDR3.

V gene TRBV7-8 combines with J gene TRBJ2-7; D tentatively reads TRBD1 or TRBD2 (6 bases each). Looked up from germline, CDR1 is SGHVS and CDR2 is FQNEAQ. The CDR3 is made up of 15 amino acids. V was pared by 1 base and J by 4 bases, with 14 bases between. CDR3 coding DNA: TGTGCCAGCAGCTTAGGATGGGGGGCGCGGTACGAGCAGTACTTC. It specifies CASSLGWGARYEQYF.

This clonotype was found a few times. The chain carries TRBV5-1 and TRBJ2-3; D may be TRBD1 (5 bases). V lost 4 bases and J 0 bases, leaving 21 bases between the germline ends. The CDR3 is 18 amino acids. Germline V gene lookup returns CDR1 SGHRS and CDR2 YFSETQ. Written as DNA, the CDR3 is TGCGCCAGCAGCCCGGCCCGCATAGGGGTATCTAGCACAGATACGCAGTATTTT. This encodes CASSPARIGVSSTDTQYF.

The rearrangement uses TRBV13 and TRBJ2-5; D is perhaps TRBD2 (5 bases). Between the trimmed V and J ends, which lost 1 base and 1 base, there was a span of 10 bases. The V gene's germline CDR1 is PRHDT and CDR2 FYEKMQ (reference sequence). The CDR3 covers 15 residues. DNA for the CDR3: TGTGCCAGCAGCTTAGCGGGGAGCCTCCAAGAGACCCAGTACTTC. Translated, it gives CASSLAGSLQETQYF. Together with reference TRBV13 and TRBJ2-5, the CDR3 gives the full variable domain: AAGVIQSPRHLIKEKRETATLKCYPIPRHDTVYWYQQGPGQDPQFLISFYEKMQSDKGSIPDRFSAQQFSDYHSELNMSSLELGDSALYFCASSLAGSLQETQYFGPGTRLLVL.

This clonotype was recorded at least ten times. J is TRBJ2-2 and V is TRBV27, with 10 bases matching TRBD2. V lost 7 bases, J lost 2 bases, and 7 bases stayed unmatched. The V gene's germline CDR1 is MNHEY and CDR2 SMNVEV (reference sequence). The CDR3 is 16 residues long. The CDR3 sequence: CASKEGLAINTGELFF. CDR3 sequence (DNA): TGTGCCAGCAAGGAGGGACTAGCGATCAACACCGGGGAGCTGTTTTTT.

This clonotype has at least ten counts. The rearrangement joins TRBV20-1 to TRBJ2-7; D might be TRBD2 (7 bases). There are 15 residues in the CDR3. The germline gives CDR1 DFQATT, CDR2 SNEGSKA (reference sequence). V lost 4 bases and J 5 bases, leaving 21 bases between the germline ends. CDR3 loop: CSANSGTPRGDEQYF. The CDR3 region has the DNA TGCAGTGCTAACTCCGGGACACCCCGGGGGGACGAGCAGTACTTC.

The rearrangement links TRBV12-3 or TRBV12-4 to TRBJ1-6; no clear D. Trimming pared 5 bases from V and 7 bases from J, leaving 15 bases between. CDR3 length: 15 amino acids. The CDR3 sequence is CASSPPRRGNSPLHF. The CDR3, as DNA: TGTGCCAGCAGTCCCCCGAGACGGGGAAATTCACCCCTCCACTTT.

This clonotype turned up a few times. The CDR3 bases are TGCAGTGCTAGAGATTTCGGGGGAGCTCCCTACAATGAGCAGTTCTTC. This encodes CSARDFGGAPYNEQFF. The chain combines TRBV20-1 with TRBJ2-1; TRBD2 might be the D (6 bases). CDR1 DFQATT and CDR2 SNEGSKA come from the germline V gene (reference sequence). CDR3 size: 16 residues. V was pared by 0 bases and J by 2 bases, with 14 bases between.